The subject of this entry is one T cell receptor (beta chain). The junction departs from germline at one end; a sequencing error may be responsible. Germline CDR1 is MGHRA and CDR2 is YSYEKL. The CDR3 has 16 residues. The sample is drawn from a study of response to subunit inactivated influenza vaccine. TCRdb re-called the RT-PCR reads through MiXCR, storing one row per CDR3 protein. This sample has about 570,000 distinct CDR3 sequences, with roughly 12% found just once. This same sample was also taken into another study, of T cells expressing NK-cell markers. According to that study: 5'RACE template switching built TCR beta cDNA with unique molecular identifiers. The TCR beta repertoires originated in sorted CD3+CD56+NKG2C+, CD3+CD56+NKG2C- and CD3+CD56-NKG2C+ T cells. In several donors, dominant clonotypes made up roughly 25-60.1% of CD3+CD56-NKG2C+ cells.

Sequenced here: PBMCs from blood, sampled on the day of vaccination. The receptor comes from a man between 50 and 59 years old who received an inactivated influenza vaccine. The rearrangement uses TRBV4-1 and TRBJ2-2, with 7 bases aligning to TRBD2. CDR3 DNA: TGCGCCAACAGCCACCGGACTAGTACGAACACCGGGGAGCTGTTTTTT. Protein product: CANSHRTSTNTGELFF.